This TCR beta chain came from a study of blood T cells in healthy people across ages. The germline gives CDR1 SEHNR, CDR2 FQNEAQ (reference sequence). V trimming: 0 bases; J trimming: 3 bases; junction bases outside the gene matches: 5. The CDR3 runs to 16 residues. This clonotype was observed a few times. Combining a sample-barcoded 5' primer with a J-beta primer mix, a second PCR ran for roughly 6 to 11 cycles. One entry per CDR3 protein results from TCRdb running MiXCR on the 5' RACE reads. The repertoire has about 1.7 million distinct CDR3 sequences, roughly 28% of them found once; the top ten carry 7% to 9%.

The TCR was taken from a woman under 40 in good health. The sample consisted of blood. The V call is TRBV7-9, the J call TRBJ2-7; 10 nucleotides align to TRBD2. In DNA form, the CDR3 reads TGTGCCAGCAGCTTAGCGACGGCTAGCGGGGGCTACGAGCAGTACTTC. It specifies CASSLATASGGYEQYF.